This T cell receptor (beta chain) came from a study of blood T cell repertoires in COVID-19. Study-wide context: Both acute and convalescent COVID-19 samples were obtained from the United States, Italy and Spain.

The V and J ends lost 7 bases and 4 bases respectively, with 16 bases between them. Germline V gene sequence: CDR1 ENHRY, CDR2 SYGVKD. The CDR3 spans 14 residues. Repertoires were generated with immunoSEQ multiplex PCR, while TCRdb's copy carries only in-frame clones and drops some. The sample includes 200,000 or so clones, roughly 81% seen only once; the top ten take 2.9%. J is TRBJ1-1 and V is TRBV10-3, with a possible D match to TRBD1 (6 bases). The sample was peripheral blood. The TCR was taken from a man in his fifties who had recovered from COVID-19. The CDR3 sequence is CAITRGGQRTEAFF. In DNA, the CDR3 is TGTGCCATCACCCGGGGGGGGCAGCGCACTGAAGCTTTCTTT.